The clone carrying this T cell receptor (beta chain) has ten or more counts. Its antigen is not identified. This CDR3 is 14 amino acids long. The germline V gene encodes CDR1 SQVTM and CDR2 ANQGSEA. V dropped 1 base and J dropped 1 base, with 10 bases sitting between them. A quantitative 5'-RACE method, one with molecular barcodes, was used to make TCR beta libraries. TCRdb passed the 5' RACE reads through MiXCR, listing each CDR3 protein once. The data contain 250,000 or so distinct CDR3 sequences, about 10% of them singletons. This sample was included in a study of CD8 T cells in ankylosing spondylitis. General observations from the study: With a CD8+ phenotype, disease-linked clones were relatively rare in peripheral blood. Matched synovial fluid from ankylosing spondylitis patients was reported to be enriched for disease-linked clones.

This chain uses TRBV29-1 with TRBJ1-1; D is undetermined. This sequence was found in a male donor with ankylosing spondylitis or in good health (not recorded which). The sequencing sample was made of blood, either unsorted or a sorted T cell fraction (not recorded which). Here the CDR3 DNA reads TGCAGCGTTGAAGTTGGATTCGGGAACACTGAAGCTTTCTTT. Encoded protein: CSVEVGFGNTEAFF.